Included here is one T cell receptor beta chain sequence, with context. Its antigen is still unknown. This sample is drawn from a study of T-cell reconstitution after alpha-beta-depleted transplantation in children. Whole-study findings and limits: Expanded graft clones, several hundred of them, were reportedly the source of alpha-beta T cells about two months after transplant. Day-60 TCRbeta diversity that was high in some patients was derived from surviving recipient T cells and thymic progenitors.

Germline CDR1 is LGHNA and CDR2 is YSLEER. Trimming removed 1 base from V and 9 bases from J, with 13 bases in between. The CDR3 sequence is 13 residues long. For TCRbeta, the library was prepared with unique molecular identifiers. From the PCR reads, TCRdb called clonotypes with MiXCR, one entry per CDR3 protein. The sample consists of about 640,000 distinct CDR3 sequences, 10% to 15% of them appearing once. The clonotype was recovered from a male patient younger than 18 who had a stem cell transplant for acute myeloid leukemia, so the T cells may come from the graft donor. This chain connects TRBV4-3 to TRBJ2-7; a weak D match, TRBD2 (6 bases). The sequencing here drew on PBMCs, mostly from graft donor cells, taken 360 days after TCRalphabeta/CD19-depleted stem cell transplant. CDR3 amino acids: CASSQGRDGGQYF. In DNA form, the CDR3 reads TGCGCCAGCAGCCAAGGGCGGGACGGTGGGCAGTACTTC.